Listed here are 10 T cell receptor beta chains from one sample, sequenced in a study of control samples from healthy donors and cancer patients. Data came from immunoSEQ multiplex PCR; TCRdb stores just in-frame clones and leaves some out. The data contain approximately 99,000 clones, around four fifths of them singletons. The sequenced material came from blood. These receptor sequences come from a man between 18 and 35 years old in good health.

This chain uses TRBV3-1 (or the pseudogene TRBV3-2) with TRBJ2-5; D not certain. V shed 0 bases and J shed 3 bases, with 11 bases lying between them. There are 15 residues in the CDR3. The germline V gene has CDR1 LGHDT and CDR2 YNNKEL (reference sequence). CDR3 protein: CASSQEKPAKETQYF. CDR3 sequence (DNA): TGTGCCAGCAGCCAAGAGAAACCAGCGAAAGAGACCCAGTACTTC.

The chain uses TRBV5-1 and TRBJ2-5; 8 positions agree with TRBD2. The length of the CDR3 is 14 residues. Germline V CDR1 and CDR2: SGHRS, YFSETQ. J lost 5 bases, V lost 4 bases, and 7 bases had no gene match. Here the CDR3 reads CASSPDPGGETQYF. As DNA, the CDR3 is TGCGCCAGCAGCCCGGATCCGGGGGGGGAGACCCAGTACTTC.

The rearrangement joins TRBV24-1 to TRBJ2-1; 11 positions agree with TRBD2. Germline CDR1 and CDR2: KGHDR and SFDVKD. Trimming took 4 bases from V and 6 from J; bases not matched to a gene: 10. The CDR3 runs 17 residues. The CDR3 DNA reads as TGTGCCACCAGTGACCCCAGGACTAGCGGGTCAATCAATGAGCAGTTCTTC. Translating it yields CATSDPRTSGSINEQFF.

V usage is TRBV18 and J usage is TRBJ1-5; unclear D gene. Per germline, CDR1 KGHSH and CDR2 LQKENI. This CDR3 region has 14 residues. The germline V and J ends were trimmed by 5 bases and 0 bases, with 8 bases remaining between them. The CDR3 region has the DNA TGTGCCAGCTCATCATCCTTTAGCAATCAGCCCCAGCATTTT. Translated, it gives CASSSSFSNQPQHF.

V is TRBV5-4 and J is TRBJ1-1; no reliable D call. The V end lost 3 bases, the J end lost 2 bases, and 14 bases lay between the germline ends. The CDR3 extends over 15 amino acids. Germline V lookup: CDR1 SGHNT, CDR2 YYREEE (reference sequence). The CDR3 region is CASSWAPGFNTEAFF. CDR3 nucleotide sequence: TGTGCCAGCAGCTGGGCACCGGGATTTAACACTGAAGCTTTCTTT. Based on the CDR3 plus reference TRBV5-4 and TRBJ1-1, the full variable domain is ETGVTQSPTHLIKTRGQQVTLRCSSQSGHNTVSWYQQALGQGPQFIFQYYREEENGRGNFPPRFSGLQFPNYSSELNVNALELDDSALYLCASSWAPGFNTEAFFGQGTRLTVV.

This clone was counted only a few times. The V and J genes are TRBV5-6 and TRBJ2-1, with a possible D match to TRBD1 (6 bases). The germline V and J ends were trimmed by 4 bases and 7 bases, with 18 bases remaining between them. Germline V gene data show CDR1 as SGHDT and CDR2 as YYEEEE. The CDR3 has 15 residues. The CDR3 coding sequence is TGTGCCAGCAGCCCGCCCCAGGGGATGAGGAATGAGCAGTTCTTC. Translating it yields CASSPPQGMRNEQFF.

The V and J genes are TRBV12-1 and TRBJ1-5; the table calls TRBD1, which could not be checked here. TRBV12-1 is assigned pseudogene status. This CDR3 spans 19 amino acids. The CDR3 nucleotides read TGTGCCAGCAGTCTTCCCCAAACAGGGCATCGTTATAGCAATCAGCCCCAGCATTTT. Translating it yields CASSLPQTGHRYSNQPQHF.

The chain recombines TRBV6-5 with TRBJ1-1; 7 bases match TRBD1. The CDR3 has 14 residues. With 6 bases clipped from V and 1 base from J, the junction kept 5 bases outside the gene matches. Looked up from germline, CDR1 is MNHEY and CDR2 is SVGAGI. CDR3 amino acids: CASRSTGKNTEAFF. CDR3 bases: TGTGCCAGCAGATCGACAGGGAAGAACACTGAAGCTTTCTTT.

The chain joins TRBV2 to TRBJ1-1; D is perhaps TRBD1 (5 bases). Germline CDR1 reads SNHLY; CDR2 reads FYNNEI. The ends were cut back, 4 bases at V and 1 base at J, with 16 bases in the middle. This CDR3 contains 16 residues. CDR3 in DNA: TGTGCCAGCAGTGGCGACTCAGGGCGCACGAACACTGAAGCTTTCTTT. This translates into CASSGDSGRTNTEAFF.

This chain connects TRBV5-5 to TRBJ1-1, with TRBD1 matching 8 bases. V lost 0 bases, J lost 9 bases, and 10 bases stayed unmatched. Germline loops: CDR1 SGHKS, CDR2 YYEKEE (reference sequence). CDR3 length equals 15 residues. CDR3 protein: CASSLGVGQDLKAFF. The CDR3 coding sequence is TGTGCCAGCAGCTTGGGGGTGGGACAGGACCTAAAAGCTTTCTTT.